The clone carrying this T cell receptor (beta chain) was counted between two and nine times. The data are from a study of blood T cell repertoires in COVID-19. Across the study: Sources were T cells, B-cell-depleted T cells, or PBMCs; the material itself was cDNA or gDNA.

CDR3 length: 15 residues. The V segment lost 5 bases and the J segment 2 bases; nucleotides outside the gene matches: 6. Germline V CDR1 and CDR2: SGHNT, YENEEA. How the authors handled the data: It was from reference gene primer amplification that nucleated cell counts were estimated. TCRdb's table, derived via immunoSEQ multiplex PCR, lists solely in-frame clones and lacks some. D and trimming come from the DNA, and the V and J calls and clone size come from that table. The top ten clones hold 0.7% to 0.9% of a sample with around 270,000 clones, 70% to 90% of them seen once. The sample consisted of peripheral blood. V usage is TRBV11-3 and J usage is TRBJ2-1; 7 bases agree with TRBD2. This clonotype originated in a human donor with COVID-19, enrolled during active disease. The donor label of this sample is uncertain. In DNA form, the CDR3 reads TGTGCCAGCAGCCCCCAGGCGGGAGCCTACAATGAGCAGTTCTTC. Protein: CASSPQAGAYNEQFF.